This TCR delta chain is drawn from a study of γδ T cells in repeated Plasmodium falciparum infection. Across the study: The natural-infection arm compared Malian children under seasonal malaria with matched Australian children. Four controlled malaria infections with P. falciparum NF54 spanned less than 850 days. Each infection was followed by sampling at 21 days, plus baseline and some pre-infection draws. Overall study findings and caveats: Over time and infection, Vgamma9/Vdelta2+ repertoires remained highly stable and polyclonal.

The CDR3 is made up of 25 amino acids. CDR1 and CDR2 (germline): TSWWSYY, QGS. J gave up 1 base and V 1 base, and 32 bases lay outside the gene matches. Gammadelta T cells were flow-sorted from PBMC into Vgamma9/Vdelta2+ and Vdelta2-negative populations for bulk analysis. Notes on this clone: Its matching antigen is unknown. TCRdb records a much larger clone's protein for this DNA, with a difference at residue 6 that likely arises from a read error; the protein given is the translation of the DNA.

TCRdb reprocessed the multiplex PCR reads using CATT. This sample has roughly 93,000 delta-chain clones; almost 1.5% occur once, and the top ten carry 8.5% to 10%. The TCR comes from a pool of human donors (malaria-infected and uninfected, not separated). The rearrangement links TRDV1 to TRDJ1, with 8 bases that match TRDD3. The J gene comes from matching the DNA to germline here; TCRdb lacks it. The sequenced sample consisted of gamma-delta T cells from blood. The CDR3 here is CALGEPLLVRVVPRGIISATDKLIF. The CDR3 DNA reads TGTGCTCTTGGGGAACCGTTACTAGTACGGGTCGTTCCTAGGGGGATAATATCCGCCACCGATAAACTCATCTTT.